The present T cell receptor (beta chain) was sequenced within a study of CD8 T cells in ankylosing spondylitis. This clonotype showed up many times. The antigen is undetermined. General study results and limits: A motif of seven or eight highly homologous TCR beta variants was seen as apparently characteristic of ankylosing spondylitis blood.

Construction of TCR beta libraries was performed using quantitative 5'-RACE with molecular barcodes. From the 5' RACE reads, TCRdb called clonotypes with MiXCR, one entry per CDR3 protein. Of 150,000 to 200,000 distinct CDR3 sequences listed, approximately 13% were seen once; the top ten hold around 10%. V shed 2 bases and J shed 11 bases, with 15 bases lying between them. Germline values: CDR1 SQVTM, CDR2 ANQGSEA. This CDR3 is 12 amino acids long. The rearrangement links TRBV29-1 to TRBJ1-1; no reliable D call. Input material: blood, either unsorted or a sorted T cell fraction (not recorded which). The clonotype originates from a female donor with ankylosing spondylitis or in good health (not recorded which). The CDR3: CSVEKTVEGAFF. CDR3 bases: TGCAGCGTTGAAAAGACCGTTGAAGGCGCTTTCTTT.